This passage covers 23 T cell receptor beta chains from one sample sequenced in a study of blood T cell repertoires in COVID-19. Method: immunoSEQ multiplex PCR; TCRdb's copy keeps in-frame clones and lacks some. The sample shows fewer than 120,000 clones, approximately 67% of them seen only once. Source material: peripheral blood. Receptors were obtained from a woman aged 60 to 75 with acute or convalescent COVID-19.

The V and J genes are TRBV11-3 and TRBJ2-3; 11 bases line up with TRBD1. Germline CDR1 reads SGHNT; CDR2 reads YENEEA. The V and J ends lost 6 bases and 1 base, in that order; junction bases with no gene match: 6. The CDR3 spans 16 residues. The CDR3 spells CASRAGTGGRTDTQYF. Written as DNA, the CDR3 is TGTGCCAGCAGAGCCGGGACAGGGGGGCGCACAGATACGCAGTATTTT.

The V gene is TRBV7-2, the J gene TRBJ1-3; D possibly corresponds to TRBD1 (5 bases). V dropped 2 bases and J dropped 2 bases, with 10 bases sitting between them. The V gene's germline CDR1 is SGHTA and CDR2 FQGNSA. The CDR3 spans 15 residues. The CDR3 is CASSLRGSPGNTIYF. The CDR3 region has the DNA TGTGCCAGCAGCTTAAGGGGATCACCTGGAAACACCATATATTTT.

J is TRBJ2-5 and V is TRBV3-1 (or the pseudogene TRBV3-2); 15 bases line up with TRBD2. J lost 2 bases, V lost 5 bases, and 3 bases had no gene match. Germline V gene sequence: CDR1 LGHDT, CDR2 YNNKEL (reference sequence). The CDR3 covers 16 residues. The CDR3 loop reads CASSKGLAGGQETQYF. CDR3 sequence (DNA): TGTGCCAGCAGCAAGGGACTAGCGGGGGGACAAGAGACCCAGTACTTC.

This clone was observed a few times. The CDR3 loop is CASSLESRSGYEQYF. The DNA for the CDR3 is TGTGCCAGCAGCTTAGAGTCTAGAAGCGGCTACGAGCAGTACTTC. The chain uses TRBV7-2 and TRBJ2-7, with D possibly TRBD2 on 5 matching bases. The germline V gene has CDR1 SGHTA and CDR2 FQGNSA. The CDR3 is 15 amino acids. With 1 base removed from V and 3 bases from J, the gap between germline ends came to 13 bases. Using reference TRBV7-2 and TRBJ2-7 for the parts outside the CDR3, the full variable domain is GAGVSQSPSNKVTEKGKDVELRCDPISGHTALYWYRQSLGQGLEFLIYFQGNSAPDKSGLPSDRFSAERTGGSVSTLTIQRTQQEDSAVYLCASSLESRSGYEQYFGPGTRLTVT.

This sequence joins TRBV9 and TRBJ1-2; weak D call: TRBD1 (5 bases). This CDR3 is 14 amino acids long. CDR1 SGDLS and CDR2 YYNGEE come from the germline V gene. Deletions cut 7 bases from V and 6 bases from J, with 19 bases between. The CDR3 region has the DNA TGTGCCAGCCGGTACGTTTCCCTGGGGCATGGCTACACCTTC. It encodes CASRYVSLGHGYTF. Variable domain in full (rest from reference TRBV9 and TRBJ1-2): DSGVTQTPKHLITATGQRVTLRCSPRSGDLSVYWYQQSLDQGLQFLIQYYNGEERAKGNILERFSAQQFPDLHSELNLSSLELGDSALYFCASRYVSLGHGYTFGSGTRLTVV.

The chain couples TRBV2 to TRBJ2-3; possibly TRBD2 for D (6 bases). CDR1 is SNHLY, CDR2 FYNNEI, per germline. The V gene lost 5 bases and the J gene lost 3 bases, with 15 bases spanning the gap. The length of the CDR3 is 15 residues. DNA for the CDR3: TGTGCCAGCAGTTTTCCCCGGGGGATGACAGATACGCAGTATTTT. Translation gives CASSFPRGMTDTQYF.

This rearrangement joins TRBV14 to TRBJ1-1; D not resolved. Germline lookup yields CDR1 SGHDN and CDR2 FVKESK. V lost 6 bases, J lost 7 bases, and 12 bases lay in between. The CDR3 has 12 residues. CDR3 in DNA: TGTGCCAGCAGGAGCTATGGTAGTGAAGCTTTCTTT. Protein: CASRSYGSEAFF.

The CDR3 DNA is TGTGCCAGCAGCGCCTTTTCCGACAGGGATGGGCATGGCTACACCTTC. It encodes CASSAFSDRDGHGYTF. V gene TRBV5-4 combines with J gene TRBJ1-2; 7 bases agree with TRBD1. From germline, CDR1 is SGHNT and CDR2 YYREEE (reference sequence). J lost 6 bases, V lost 4 bases, and 15 bases had no gene match. The CDR3 extends over 16 amino acids.

This rearrangement joins TRBV24-1 to TRBJ2-1; D is possibly TRBD1 (6 bases). Germline V gives CDR1 KGHDR, CDR2 SFDVKD. Between the trimmed V and J ends, which lost 6 bases and 9 bases, there was a span of 14 bases. The CDR3 is made up of 13 amino acids. DNA for the CDR3: TGTGCCACCAGTCATTGGGGACACGGTGAGCAGTTCTTC. This codes for CATSHWGHGEQFF.

The gene calls are TRBV27 and TRBJ1-5; D possibly corresponds to TRBD1 (5 bases). CDR3 length: 14 amino acids. V lost 11 bases and J lost 6, with 20 bases in between. In germline, CDR1 is MNHEY, CDR2 SMNVEV (reference sequence). The CDR3 nucleotides read TGTGCCGGACGATATAGGAGGGGTTGTCAGCCCCAGCATTTT. Protein product: CAGRYRRGCQPQHF.

The chain links TRBV6-1 to TRBJ2-4; 8 nucleotides align to TRBD1. The germline gives CDR1 MNHNS, CDR2 SASEGT. After removal of 3 bases from V and 2 bases from J, the junction contained 12 bases not matched to a gene. The CDR3 is made up of 18 amino acids. In nucleotides, the CDR3 is TGTGCCAGCAGTGAGGGGCAGGGGGCCTACTTAACCAAAAACATTCAGTACTTC. Protein sequence: CASSEGQGAYLTKNIQYF.

Only one count was recorded for this clone. The rearrangement links TRBV9 to TRBJ2-3; TRBD1 matches 7 bases. V shed 3 bases and J 2 bases; nucleotides not matched to a gene: 9. The CDR3 contains 16 residues. CDR1 is SGDLS, CDR2 YYNGEE, per germline. The CDR3 DNA reads as TGTGCCAGCAGCGGACGGAAAGGGGGCTTCACAGATACGCAGTATTTT. Its translation: CASSGRKGGFTDTQYF.

V and J are TRBV6-5 and TRBJ1-1, with a tentative D call TRBD1 (5 bases). There are 11 residues in the CDR3. V lost 7 bases, J lost 5 bases, and 8 bases lay in between. Germline V gene sequence: CDR1 MNHEY, CDR2 SVGAGI. CDR3 sequence reads: CASNRRTEAFF. CDR3 nucleotides: TGTGCCAGCAACAGGAGAACTGAAGCTTTCTTT.

This clone appeared once. This chain links TRBV20-1 with TRBJ2-7; 9 bases fit TRBD1. Germline values: CDR1 DFQATT, CDR2 SNEGSKA (reference sequence). The CDR3 totals 14 residues. The ends lost 3 bases at V and 1 base at J; junction bases unmatched: 4. Here the CDR3 reads CSASAGTGSYEQYF. CDR3 DNA: TGCAGTGCTAGTGCCGGGACAGGGTCCTACGAGCAGTACTTC.

CDR3 nucleotides: TGTGCCAGCAGCTTCGGACTAGGCGGGGGTACCGGGGAGCTGTTTTTT. This gives the protein CASSFGLGGGTGELFF. This chain links TRBV5-4 with TRBJ2-2; 7 positions agree with TRBD2. CDR3 length: 16 amino acids. V lost 2 bases and J lost 5; bases outside the gene matches: 9. From germline, CDR1 is SGHNT and CDR2 YYREEE (reference sequence).

In its sample, this clone was seen a few times. The rearrangement links TRBV19 to TRBJ1-2; the match to TRBD1 covers 9 bases. J was trimmed by 1 base and V by 7 bases; bases with no gene match: 1. CDR1 is LNHDA and CDR2 is SQIVND in the germline V gene (reference sequence). This CDR3 contains 13 residues. The CDR3 spells CASKGQGNYGYTF. CDR3 nucleotides: TGTGCCAGTAAGGGACAGGGTAACTATGGCTACACCTTC.

This rearrangement joins TRBV28 to TRBJ2-7; TRBD1 agrees at 8 bases. Germline trimming cut 7 bases from V and 7 bases from J; bases unmatched to any gene: 6. This CDR3 has 12 residues. Germline assignment: CDR1 MDHEN and CDR2 SYDVKM. The CDR3 DNA reads TGTGCCAGCACGACAGGGGTGGGAGAGCAGTACTTC. Protein: CASTTGVGEQYF.

The chain couples TRBV20-1 to TRBJ2-1, with D possibly matching TRBD1 (7 bases). Trimming pared 5 bases from V and 13 bases from J, leaving 15 bases between. CDR3 length equals 11 residues. CDR1 and CDR2 from the germline V gene are DFQATT and SNEGSKA (reference sequence). DNA for the CDR3: TGCAGTGCTCGCAGGGGGGACCGACAGTTCTTC. Translating gives CSARRGDRQFF.

The rearrangement uses TRBV30 and TRBJ2-3, with TRBD2 as a possible D gene (6 bases). Germline-derived CDR1 and CDR2 are GTSNPN and SVGIG (reference sequence). There are 15 residues in the CDR3. With 5 bases removed from V and 4 bases from J, the gap between germline ends came to 19 bases. CDR3 in DNA: TGTGCCTGGGGAACTAGCCACAAATCTGCAGATACGCAGTATTTT. Protein: CAWGTSHKSADTQYF. Variable domain in full (rest from reference TRBV30 and TRBJ2-3): SQTIHQWPATLVQPVGSPLSLECTVEGTSNPNLYWYRQAAGRGLQLLFYSVGIGQISSEVPQNLSASRPQDRQFILSSKKLLLSDSGFYLCAWGTSHKSADTQYFGPGTRLTVL.

This clone came up once. The chain links TRBV27 to TRBJ2-2; D not certain. Germline loops: CDR1 MNHEY, CDR2 SMNVEV (reference sequence). Trimming took off 7 bases at V and 7 bases at J, with 16 bases between the two ends. The CDR3 loop spans 14 amino acids. The CDR3 DNA is TGTGCCAGCAACGAGTCCCAGACACTCGGGGAGCTGTTTTTT. Translation: CASNESQTLGELFF.

This clone came up a few times. This rearrangement joins TRBV5-5 to TRBJ2-7; D unclear. The CDR3 is 16 residues long. Trimming removed 2 bases from V and 3 bases from J, with 18 bases in between. CDR1 SGHKS and CDR2 YYEKEE come from the germline V gene (reference sequence). This CDR3 reads CASSLKSLGRFYEQYF. CDR3 nucleotides: TGTGCCAGCAGCTTAAAGTCTCTTGGCAGGTTCTACGAGCAGTACTTC.

The rearrangement joins TRBV4-1 to TRBJ1-6, with 7 bases aligning to TRBD1. The CDR3 sequence is 14 residues long. J was trimmed by 10 bases and V by 0 bases; bases with no gene match: 3. Per the germline V gene, CDR1 is MGHRA and CDR2 is YSYEKL. CDR3 sequence (DNA): TGCGCCAGCAGCCAAGATGGCAGGGGGTCACCCCTCCACTTT. Encoded protein: CASSQDGRGSPLHF.

This clone has only a few counts. V gene TRBV29-1 combines with J gene TRBJ2-7, with 7 bases fitting TRBD1. The J segment lost 0 bases and the V segment lost 4 bases, leaving 6 bases of the junction unmatched. The CDR3 is 14 residues long. Germline CDR1 and CDR2: SQVTM and ANQGSEA. Here the CDR3 DNA reads TGCAGCGTTGTAGTACAGGGGAGCTCCTACGAGCAGTACTTC. It specifies CSVVVQGSSYEQYF.